The 30 T cell receptor beta chains below were found in one sample sequenced in a study of lymphopenia after photon versus proton radiotherapy. This table comes from immunoSEQ multiplex PCR, and its TCRdb copy is limited to in-frame clones, with some not included. The sample records more than 70,000 clones, around 83% being singletons. The sequencing here drew on peripheral blood, taken from a patient treated with proton-based radiotherapy. The receptors come from a man between 60 and 75 years old with pancreatic cancer.

This chain joins TRBV7-2 and TRBJ2-1, with 10 bases lining up with TRBD2. V lost 10 bases and J lost 3; bases outside the gene matches: 9. Looked up from germline, CDR1 is SGHTA and CDR2 is FQGNSA. This CDR3 comprises 15 residues. The chain's CDR3 is CATTAGGGRYNEQFF. In nucleotides, the CDR3 is TGTGCCACCACAGCGGGAGGGGGCCGCTACAATGAGCAGTTCTTC.

The chain couples TRBV11-2 to TRBJ2-7; no clear D gene. V was trimmed by 1 base and J by 0 bases, leaving 16 bases between them. The CDR3 length is 17 residues. CDR1 is SGHAT and CDR2 is FQNNGV in the germline V gene. The CDR3 DNA follows: TGTGCCAGCAGCTTAGTGGGTGGGGTTGGAAGCTCCTACGAGCAGTACTTC. Amino acids: CASSLVGGVGSSYEQYF.

In nucleotides, the CDR3 is TGTGCCAGCAGCTCCCCCGGGACACTAAACACTGAAGCTTTCTTT. It is translated as CASSSPGTLNTEAFF. The rearrangement joins TRBV7-9 to TRBJ1-1; tentative D call: TRBD1 (6 bases). The germline V gene has CDR1 SEHNR and CDR2 FQNEAQ (reference sequence). CDR3 length equals 15 residues. V shed 4 bases and J shed 2 bases, with 14 bases lying between them.

The chain is built from TRBV18 and TRBJ2-1, with 10 nucleotides matching TRBD2. The germline gives CDR1 KGHSH, CDR2 LQKENI. The CDR3 sequence is 18 residues long. The V gene end was trimmed by 5 bases and the J gene end by 0 bases; junction bases not matched to a gene: 10. The CDR3 DNA is TGTGCCAGCTCAGTACTGGGGACTAGCGCGAGCTCCTACAATGAGCAGTTCTTC. Protein product: CASSVLGTSASSYNEQFF.

The J gene is TRBJ2-7, the V gene TRBV2; the D gene is possibly TRBD1 (6 bases). V gave up 7 bases and J gave up 6 bases, with 13 bases separating them. The CDR3 length is 12 residues. Germline V gives CDR1 SNHLY, CDR2 FYNNEI. CDR3 in DNA: TGTGCCAGCAACAGGGTGGACGGCGAGCAGTACTTC. Translation gives CASNRVDGEQYF.

The rearrangement uses TRBV5-8 and TRBJ2-1; unclear D gene. This CDR3 is built from 11 residues. Trimming took 7 bases from V and 5 from J, leaving 7 bases between them. Germline V gene lookup returns CDR1 SGHTS and CDR2 YDEGEE. CDR3 sequence: CASLTNNEQFF. The DNA of the CDR3 is TGTGCCAGCCTGACGAACAATGAGCAGTTCTTC.

This chain links TRBV6-1 with TRBJ2-7; 7 bases align to TRBD1. The trim removed 6 bases at V and 4 bases at J, leaving 6 bases unmatched. The CDR3 has 13 residues. From germline, CDR1 is MNHNS and CDR2 SASEGT. This CDR3 reads CASRGTGVYEQYF. DNA for the CDR3: TGTGCCAGCAGGGGAACAGGGGTTTACGAGCAGTACTTC.

In DNA, the CDR3 is TGTGCCAGCAGCCAAGATGCGGGCTACGAGCAGTACTTC. Its translation: CASSQDAGYEQYF. The J gene is TRBJ2-7, the V gene TRBV14; maybe TRBD2 (5 bases). The CDR3 consists of 13 residues. V was shortened by 0 bases and J by 3 bases, with 6 bases between the two germline ends. Germline V gives CDR1 SGHDN, CDR2 FVKESK.

Only one count was recorded for this clone. The chain has TRBV28 and TRBJ1-4; 7 bases are a match to TRBD1. The germline V gene has CDR1 MDHEN and CDR2 SYDVKM. The CDR3 contains 14 residues. V shed 6 bases, J shed 8 bases, and the junction held 9 bases outside the gene matches. The CDR3 loop reads CASRPGTVGEKLFF. CDR3 nucleotide sequence: TGTGCCAGCAGGCCAGGGACAGTAGGCGAAAAACTGTTTTTT. Looking up the rest from reference TRBV28 and TRBJ1-4 gives the full variable domain: DVKVTQSSRYLVKRTGEKVFLECVQDMDHENMFWYRQDPGLGLRLIYFSYDVKMKEKGDIPEGYSVSREKKERFSLILESASTNQTSMYLCASRPGTVGEKLFFGSGTQLSVL.

This sequence joins TRBV7-8 and TRBJ2-7, with 7 positions matching TRBD1. The CDR3 has 15 amino acids. Trimming took 5 bases from V and 2 from J; bases not matched to a gene: 9. Germline lookup yields CDR1 SGHVS and CDR2 FQNEAQ. CDR3 residues: CASSNRRDSPYEQYF. For the CDR3, the DNA is TGTGCCAGCAGCAACCGAAGGGACAGCCCCTACGAGCAGTACTTC.

The chain employs TRBV15 and TRBJ1-1; D possibly corresponds to TRBD1 (5 bases). Trimming removed 1 base from V and 2 bases from J, with 11 bases in between. Germline loops: CDR1 LNHNV, CDR2 YYDKDF (reference sequence). This CDR3 spans 15 amino acids. The CDR3 nucleotides read TGTGCCACCAGCAGAGGCGGCAGGGTTAACACTGAAGCTTTCTTT. It specifies CATSRGGRVNTEAFF. Using reference TRBV15 and TRBJ1-1 for the parts outside the CDR3, the full variable domain is DAMVIQNPRYQVTQFGKPVTLSCSQTLNHNVMYWYQQKSSQAPKLLFHYYDKDFNNEADTPDNFQSRRPNTSFCFLDIRSPGLGDTAMYLCATSRGGRVNTEAFFGQGTRLTVV.

The count of this clone is one. The V call is TRBV23-1, the J call TRBJ1-2; D possibly corresponds to TRBD1 (5 bases). TRBV23-1 is filed as an ORF, its function uncertain. The CDR3 totals 11 residues. Trimming removed 3 bases from V and 11 bases from J, with 10 bases in between. The DNA of the CDR3 is TGCGCCAGCAGTCAGTCCCAGGGTTACACCTTC. Amino acid sequence: CASSQSQGYTF.

This chain's CDR3 is CASSLWDRDHEQYF. CDR3 sequence (DNA): TGTGCCAGCAGCTTATGGGACAGGGACCACGAGCAGTACTTC. The chain uses TRBV11-2 and TRBJ2-7, with TRBD1 matching over 9 bases. The junction had 4 bases not matched to a gene; V was cut back by 2 bases and J by 5 bases. From germline, CDR1 is SGHAT and CDR2 FQNNGV. The CDR3 consists of 14 residues.

The chain uses TRBV4-1 and TRBJ2-2; TRBD2 aligns across 11 bases. Germline V gene data show CDR1 as MGHRA and CDR2 as YSYEKL. The V segment lost 0 bases and the J segment 6 bases; nucleotides outside the gene matches: 3. The CDR3 is made up of 16 amino acids. The CDR3 bases are TGCGCCAGCAGCCAAGATAGCGGGAGGGGCCCCGGGGAGCTGTTTTTT. It is translated as CASSQDSGRGPGELFF.

The V gene is TRBV11-2, the J gene TRBJ2-6; D is undetermined. Trimming left V 5 bases short and J 0 bases short, with 14 bases between. The CDR3 totals 17 residues. Germline lookup yields CDR1 SGHAT and CDR2 FQNNGV. CDR3 DNA: TGTGCCAGCAGCACCCTCCCTGCCAACTCTGGGGCCAACGTCCTGACTTTC. Translation gives CASSTLPANSGANVLTF. The variable domain in full, completed from reference TRBV11-2 and TRBJ2-6, reads EAGVAQSPRYKIIEKRQSVAFWCNPISGHATLYWYQQILGQGPKLLIQFQNNGVVDDSQLPKDRFSAERLKGVDSTLKIQPAKLEDSAVYLCASSTLPANSGANVLTFGAGSRLTVL.

This chain connects TRBV30 to TRBJ1-3; TRBD1 aligns across 7 bases. Unmatched junction bases numbered 7, after V lost 2 bases and J lost 3 bases. Per the germline V gene, CDR1 is GTSNPN and CDR2 is SVGIG (reference sequence). The CDR3 consists of 15 residues. This CDR3 is CAWSPGQMIGNTIYF. Written as DNA, the CDR3 is TGTGCCTGGAGTCCGGGACAGATGATTGGAAACACCATATATTTT. Full variable domain (outside the CDR3, taken from reference TRBV30 and TRBJ1-3): SQTIHQWPATLVQPVGSPLSLECTVEGTSNPNLYWYRQAAGRGLQLLFYSVGIGQISSEVPQNLSASRPQDRQFILSSKKLLLSDSGFYLCAWSPGQMIGNTIYFGEGSWLTVV.

The chain is built from TRBV5-1 and TRBJ2-3, with TRBD2 identical over 11 bases. The CDR3 consists of 15 residues. Germline V gene sequence: CDR1 SGHRS, CDR2 YFSETQ. V lost 4 bases to trimming and J lost 5 bases; unmatched junction nucleotides: 6. This CDR3 is CASSALGTSGDTQYF. The CDR3, as DNA: TGCGCCAGCAGCGCGTTAGGGACTAGCGGAGATACGCAGTATTTT.

The V gene is TRBV6-6, the J gene TRBJ2-3, with D tentatively TRBD2 (6 bases). The CDR3 is 15 amino acids. The ends were cut back, 5 bases at V and 0 bases at J, with 12 bases in the middle. The germline CDR1 and CDR2 sequences are MNHNY and SVGAGI (reference sequence). CDR3 in DNA: TGTGCCAGCAGTAGTTCTAGCGCCAGCACAGATACGCAGTATTTT. Its protein is CASSSSSASTDTQYF.

This rearrangement joins TRBV28 to TRBJ2-2, with a weak D call TRBD2 (6 bases). The CDR3 consists of 15 residues. V gave up 7 bases and J gave up 3 bases, with 15 bases separating them. Germline V gene sequence: CDR1 MDHEN, CDR2 SYDVKM. This CDR3 is CASTLGGTDTGELFF. The CDR3 nucleotides are TGTGCCAGCACCCTCGGCGGGACGGACACCGGGGAGCTGTTTTTT.

This chain uses TRBV29-1 with TRBJ2-1, with D tentatively TRBD1 (6 bases). Germline CDR1 reads SQVTM; CDR2 reads ANQGSEA. The CDR3 sequence is 14 residues long. This chain's CDR3 is CNPPGHSSYNEQFF. In DNA form, the CDR3 reads TGCAACCCACCGGGACACAGCTCCTACAATGAGCAGTTCTTC.

The rearrangement joins TRBV28 to TRBJ2-7; D unresolved. Trimming took 7 bases from V and 2 from J, leaving 12 bases between them. Germline V gene lookup returns CDR1 MDHEN and CDR2 SYDVKM. This CDR3 spans 13 amino acids. This CDR3 reads CASTRDTAYEQYF. The CDR3 bases are TGTGCCAGCACCCGTGACACAGCCTACGAGCAGTACTTC.

This clone was recorded once. This sequence joins TRBV1 and TRBJ2-5; the D segment call TRBD2 is taken from the table without a DNA check. TRBV1 is designated a pseudogene. CDR3 size: 15 residues. The CDR3 region is CTSSSLAVFQETQYF. The CDR3 DNA sequence: TGCACCAGCAGTAGTCTAGCGGTTTTCCAAGAGACCCAGTACTTC.

J is TRBJ1-2 and V is TRBV27; perhaps TRBD1 as D (5 bases). V shed 6 bases and J shed 3 bases, with 11 bases lying between them. Germline V gives CDR1 MNHEY, CDR2 SMNVEV (reference sequence). CDR3 size: 13 residues. DNA for the CDR3: TGTGCCAGCAGCTCCAGGGACCACTATGGCTACACCTTC. Its translation is CASSSRDHYGYTF.

The count of this clone is one. V and J are TRBV19 and TRBJ2-7; possibly TRBD2 for D (5 bases). With 7 bases removed from V and 6 bases from J, the gap between germline ends came to 19 bases. From germline, CDR1 is LNHDA and CDR2 SQIVND (reference sequence). The CDR3 covers 14 residues. CDR3 sequence reads: CASMDRGRSGEQYF. The CDR3 DNA sequence: TGTGCCAGTATGGACCGCGGGCGATCTGGCGAGCAGTACTTC.

The chain employs TRBV27 and TRBJ2-1, with D possibly TRBD2 on 7 matching bases. Trimming took off 8 bases at V and 2 bases at J, with 10 bases between the two ends. Germline assignment: CDR1 MNHEY and CDR2 SMNVEV (reference sequence). This CDR3 is 13 amino acids long. CDR3 in amino acids: CASGGAPYNEQFF. As DNA, the CDR3 is TGTGCCAGCGGGGGGGCTCCCTACAATGAGCAGTTCTTC.

This clone was counted a single time. V is TRBV13 and J is TRBJ2-1; 10 bases agree with TRBD2. The CDR3 consists of 16 residues. J was trimmed by 2 bases and V by 3 bases; bases with no gene match: 4. Germline V lookup: CDR1 PRHDT, CDR2 FYEKMQ (reference sequence). The CDR3 coding sequence is TGTGCCAGCAGCTTTTTTAGCGGGAGGCCCTACAATGAGCAGTTCTTC. Its protein is CASSFFSGRPYNEQFF.

This clone was observed a few times. The V call is TRBV2, the J call TRBJ1-2; D gene ambiguous. The length of the CDR3 is 12 residues. Trimming cost V 6 bases and J 6 bases, with 11 bases left between them. Germline CDR1 is SNHLY and CDR2 is FYNNEI. CDR3 in amino acids: CASRRDEHGYTF. The CDR3 nucleotides are TGTGCCAGCAGAAGAGACGAACATGGCTACACCTTC.

The chain employs TRBV6-6 and TRBJ1-5, with D perhaps TRBD1 (5 bases). CDR1 and CDR2 from the germline V gene are MNHNY and SVGAGI (reference sequence). The V end lost 7 bases, the J end lost 0 bases, and 16 bases lay between the germline ends. CDR3 size: 16 residues. CDR3 bases: TGTGCCAGCATCTCAGACAGCGTGAATAGCAATCAGCCCCAGCATTTT. Its translation is CASISDSVNSNQPQHF.

This rearrangement joins TRBV4-1 to TRBJ2-3; 12 nucleotides agree with TRBD2. From germline, CDR1 is MGHRA and CDR2 YSYEKL. The CDR3 contains 17 residues. V was clipped by 3 bases and J by 2 bases; unmatched bases: 6. The CDR3: CASSHLGTSGPTDTQYF. The CDR3 nucleotides are TGCGCCAGCAGCCATCTCGGGACTAGCGGGCCCACAGATACGCAGTATTTT.

CDR3 residues: CASSDLGTHEQYF. The DNA for the CDR3 is TGTGCCAGCAGTGATTTGGGGACCCACGAGCAGTACTTC. The chain carries TRBV25-1 and TRBJ2-7, with D perhaps given as TRBD1 or TRBD2 (5 bases each). The germline V gene has CDR1 MGHDK and CDR2 SYGVNS. The CDR3 extends over 13 amino acids. The V gene lost 3 bases and the J gene lost 5 bases, with 11 bases spanning the gap.